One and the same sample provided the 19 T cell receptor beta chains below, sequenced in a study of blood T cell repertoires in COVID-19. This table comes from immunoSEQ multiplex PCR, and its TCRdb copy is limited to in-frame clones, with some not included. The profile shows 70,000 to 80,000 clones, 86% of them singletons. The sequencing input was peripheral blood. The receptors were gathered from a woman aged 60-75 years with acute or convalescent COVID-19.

This CDR3 reads CASSLGLQLTEAFF. Here the CDR3 DNA reads TGTGCCAGCAGCCTTGGACTCCAGCTCACTGAAGCTTTCTTT. The chain links TRBV7-8 to TRBJ1-1; no clear D. In germline, CDR1 is SGHVS, CDR2 FQNEAQ. The CDR3 totals 14 residues. V was shortened by 5 bases and J by 4 bases, with 14 bases between the two germline ends.

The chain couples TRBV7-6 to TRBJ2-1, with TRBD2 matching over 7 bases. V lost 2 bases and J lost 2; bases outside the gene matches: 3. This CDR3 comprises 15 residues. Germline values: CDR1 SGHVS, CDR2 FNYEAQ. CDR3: CASSLRAGPYNEQFF. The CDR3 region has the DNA TGTGCCAGCAGCTTAAGAGCGGGGCCCTACAATGAGCAGTTCTTC.

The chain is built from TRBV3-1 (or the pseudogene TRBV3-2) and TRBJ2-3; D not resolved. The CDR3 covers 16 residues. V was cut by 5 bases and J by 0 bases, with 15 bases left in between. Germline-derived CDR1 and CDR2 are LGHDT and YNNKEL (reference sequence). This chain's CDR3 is CASSEYYISSTDTQYF. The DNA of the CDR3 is TGTGCCAGCAGCGAATACTATATTTCTAGCACAGATACGCAGTATTTT.

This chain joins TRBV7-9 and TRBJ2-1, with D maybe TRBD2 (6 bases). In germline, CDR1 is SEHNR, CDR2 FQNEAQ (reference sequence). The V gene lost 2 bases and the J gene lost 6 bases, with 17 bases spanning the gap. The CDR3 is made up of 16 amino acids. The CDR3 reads CASSLYSGREANEQFF. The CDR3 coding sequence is TGTGCCAGCAGCTTATACAGCGGGCGAGAGGCCAATGAGCAGTTCTTC.

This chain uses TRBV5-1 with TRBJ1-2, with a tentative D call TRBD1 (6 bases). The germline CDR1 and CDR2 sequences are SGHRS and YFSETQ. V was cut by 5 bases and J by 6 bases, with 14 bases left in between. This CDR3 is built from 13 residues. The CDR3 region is CASRAAGEHGYTF. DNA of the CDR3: TGCGCCAGCAGAGCGGCAGGGGAACATGGCTACACCTTC.

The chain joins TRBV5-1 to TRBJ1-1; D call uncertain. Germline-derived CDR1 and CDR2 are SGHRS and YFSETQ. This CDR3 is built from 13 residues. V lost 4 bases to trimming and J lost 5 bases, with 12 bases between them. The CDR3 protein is CASSPSLGTEAFF. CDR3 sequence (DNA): TGCGCCAGCAGCCCTTCGCTAGGAACTGAAGCTTTCTTT.

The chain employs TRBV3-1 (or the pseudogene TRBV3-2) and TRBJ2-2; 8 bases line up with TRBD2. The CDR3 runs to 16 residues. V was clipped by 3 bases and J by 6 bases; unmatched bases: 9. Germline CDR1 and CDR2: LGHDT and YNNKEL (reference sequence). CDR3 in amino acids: CASSQGGTSIAGELFF. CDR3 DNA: TGTGCCAGCAGCCAGGGCGGGACTAGTATAGCCGGGGAGCTGTTTTTT.

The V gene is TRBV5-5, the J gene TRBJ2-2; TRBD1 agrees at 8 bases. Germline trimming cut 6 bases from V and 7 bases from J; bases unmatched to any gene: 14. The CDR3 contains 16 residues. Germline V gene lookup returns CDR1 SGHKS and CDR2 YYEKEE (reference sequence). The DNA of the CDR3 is TGTGCCAGCACCCCGTGGAACCAGGGGGCAGGCGGGGAGCTGTTTTTT. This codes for CASTPWNQGAGGELFF.

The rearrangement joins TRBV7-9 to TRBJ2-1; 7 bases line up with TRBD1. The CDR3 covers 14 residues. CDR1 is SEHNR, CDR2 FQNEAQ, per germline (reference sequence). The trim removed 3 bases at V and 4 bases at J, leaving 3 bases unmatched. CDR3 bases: TGTGCCAGCAGCTTTGGGACAGAGTACAATGAGCAGTTCTTC. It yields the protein CASSFGTEYNEQFF.

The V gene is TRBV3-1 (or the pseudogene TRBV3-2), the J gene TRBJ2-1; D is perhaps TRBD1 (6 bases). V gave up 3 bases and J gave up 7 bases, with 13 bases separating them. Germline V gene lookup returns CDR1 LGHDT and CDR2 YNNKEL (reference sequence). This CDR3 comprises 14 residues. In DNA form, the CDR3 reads TGTGCCAGCAGCCAGACGTTTACAGGGAATGAGCAGTTCTTC. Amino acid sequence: CASSQTFTGNEQFF.

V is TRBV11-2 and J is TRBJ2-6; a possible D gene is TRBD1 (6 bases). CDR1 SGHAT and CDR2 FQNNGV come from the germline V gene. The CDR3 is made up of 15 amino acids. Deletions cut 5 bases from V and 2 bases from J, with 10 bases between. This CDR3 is CASSNTGTGANVLTF. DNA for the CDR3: TGTGCCAGCAGCAATACAGGGACTGGGGCCAACGTCCTGACTTTC. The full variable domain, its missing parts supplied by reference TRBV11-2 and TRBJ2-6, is EAGVAQSPRYKIIEKRQSVAFWCNPISGHATLYWYQQILGQGPKLLIQFQNNGVVDDSQLPKDRFSAERLKGVDSTLKIQPAKLEDSAVYLCASSNTGTGANVLTFGAGSRLTVL.

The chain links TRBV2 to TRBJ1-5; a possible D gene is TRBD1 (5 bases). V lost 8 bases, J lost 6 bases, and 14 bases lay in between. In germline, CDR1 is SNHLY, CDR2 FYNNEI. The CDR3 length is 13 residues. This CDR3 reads CASSLGPGQPQHF. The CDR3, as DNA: TGTGCCAGCTCGCTGGGGCCAGGTCAGCCCCAGCATTTT.

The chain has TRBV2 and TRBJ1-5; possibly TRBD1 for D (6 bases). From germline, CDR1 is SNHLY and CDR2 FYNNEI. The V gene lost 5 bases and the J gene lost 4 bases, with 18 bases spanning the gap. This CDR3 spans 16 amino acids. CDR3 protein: CASSPTSRDKNQPQHF. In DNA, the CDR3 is TGTGCCAGCAGTCCCACTTCCCGGGACAAGAATCAGCCCCAGCATTTT.

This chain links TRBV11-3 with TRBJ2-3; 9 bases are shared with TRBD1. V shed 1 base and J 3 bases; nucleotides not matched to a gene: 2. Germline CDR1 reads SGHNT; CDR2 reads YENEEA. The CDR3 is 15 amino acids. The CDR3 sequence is CASSLGQGGTDTQYF. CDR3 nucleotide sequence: TGTGCCAGCAGCTTAGGACAGGGGGGAACAGATACGCAGTATTTT.

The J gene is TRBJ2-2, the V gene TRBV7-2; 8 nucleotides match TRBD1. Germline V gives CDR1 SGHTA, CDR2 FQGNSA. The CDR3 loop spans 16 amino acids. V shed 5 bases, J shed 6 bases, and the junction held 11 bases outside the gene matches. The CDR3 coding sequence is TGTGCCAGCAGCCGCCCGAACAGGGGGAGGTCCGGGGAGCTGTTTTTT. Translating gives CASSRPNRGRSGELFF. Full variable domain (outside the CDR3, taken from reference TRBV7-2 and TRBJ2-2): GAGVSQSPSNKVTEKGKDVELRCDPISGHTALYWYRQSLGQGLEFLIYFQGNSAPDKSGLPSDRFSAERTGGSVSTLTIQRTQQEDSAVYLCASSRPNRGRSGELFFGEGSRLTVL.

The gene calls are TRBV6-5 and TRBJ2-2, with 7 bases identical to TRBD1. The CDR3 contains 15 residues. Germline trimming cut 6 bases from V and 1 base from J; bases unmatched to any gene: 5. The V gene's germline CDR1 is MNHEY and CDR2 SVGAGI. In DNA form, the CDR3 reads TGTGCCAGCAGGAAGGGACAGATGAACACCGGGGAGCTGTTTTTT. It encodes CASRKGQMNTGELFF.

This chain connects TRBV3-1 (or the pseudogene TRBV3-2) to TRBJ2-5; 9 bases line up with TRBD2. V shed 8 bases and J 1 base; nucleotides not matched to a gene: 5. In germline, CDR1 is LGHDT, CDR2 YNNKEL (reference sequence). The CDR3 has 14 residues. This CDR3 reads CASWLAGTQETQYF. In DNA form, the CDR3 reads TGTGCCAGCTGGCTAGCGGGGACCCAAGAGACCCAGTACTTC.

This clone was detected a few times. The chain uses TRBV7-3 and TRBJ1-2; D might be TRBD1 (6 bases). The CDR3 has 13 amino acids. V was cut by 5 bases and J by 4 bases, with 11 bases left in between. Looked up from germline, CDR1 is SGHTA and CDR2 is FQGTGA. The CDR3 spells CASSTRGGYGYTF. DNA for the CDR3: TGTGCCAGCAGCACCAGGGGTGGCTATGGCTACACCTTC.

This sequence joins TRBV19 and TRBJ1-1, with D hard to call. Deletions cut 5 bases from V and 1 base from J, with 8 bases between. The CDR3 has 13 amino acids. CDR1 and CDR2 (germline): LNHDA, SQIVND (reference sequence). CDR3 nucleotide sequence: TGTGCCAGTAGTCCCCAGGCGAACACTGAAGCTTTCTTT. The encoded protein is CASSPQANTEAFF.